This T cell receptor beta chain was captured in a study of shared clonotypes between healthy human individuals. For this clone: The identical CDR3 is also encoded by other nucleotide sequences in the sample.

Naive-designated CD8 cells lacked CD45RO, were positively enriched for CCR7, and omitted terminally differentiated effector memory CD45RA+ cells. The data were produced by immunoSEQ multiplex PCR, yet TCRdb's version contains in-frame clones alone and is incomplete. The table includes about 2,200,000 clones, roughly 91% detected once. The CDR3 spans 12 residues. Germline lookup yields CDR1 SQVTM and CDR2 ANQGSEA. V was pared by 6 bases and J by 4 bases, with 10 bases between. The receptor comes from a man younger than 35 in good health. Some clones in this sample may be carry-over from other donors' samples. The chain employs TRBV29-1 and TRBJ2-1, with D possibly being TRBD1 (5 bases). Sequenced: naive CD8+ T cells from PBMCs. The CDR3 bases are TGCAGCGTGGTCTCAGGGTACAATGAGCAGTTCTTC. Translated: CSVVSGYNEQFF.